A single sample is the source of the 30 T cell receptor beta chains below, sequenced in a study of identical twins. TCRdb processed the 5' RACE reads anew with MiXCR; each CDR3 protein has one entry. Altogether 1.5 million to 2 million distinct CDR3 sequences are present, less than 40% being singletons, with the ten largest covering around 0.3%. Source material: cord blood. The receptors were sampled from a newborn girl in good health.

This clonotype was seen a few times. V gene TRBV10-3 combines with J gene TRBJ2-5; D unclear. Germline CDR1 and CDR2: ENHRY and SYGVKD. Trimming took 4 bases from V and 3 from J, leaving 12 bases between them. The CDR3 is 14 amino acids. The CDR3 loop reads CAISGSGDEETQYF. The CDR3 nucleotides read TGTGCCATCAGTGGTTCAGGCGATGAAGAGACCCAGTACTTC.

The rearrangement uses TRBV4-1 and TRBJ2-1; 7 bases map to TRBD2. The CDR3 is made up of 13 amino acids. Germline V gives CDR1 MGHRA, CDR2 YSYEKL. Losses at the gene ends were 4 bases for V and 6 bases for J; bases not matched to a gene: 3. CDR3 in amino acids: CASSRLAVNEQFF. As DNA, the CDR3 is TGCGCCAGCAGCCGGCTAGCGGTCAATGAGCAGTTCTTC.

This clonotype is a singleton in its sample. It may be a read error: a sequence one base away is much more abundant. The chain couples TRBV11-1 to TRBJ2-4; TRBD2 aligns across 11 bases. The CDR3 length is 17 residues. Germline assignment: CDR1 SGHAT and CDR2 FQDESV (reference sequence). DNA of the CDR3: TGTGCCTGCAGCTTCCGGACTAGCGGGCTAGCCAAAAACATTCAGTACTTC. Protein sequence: CACSFRTSGLAKNIQYF.

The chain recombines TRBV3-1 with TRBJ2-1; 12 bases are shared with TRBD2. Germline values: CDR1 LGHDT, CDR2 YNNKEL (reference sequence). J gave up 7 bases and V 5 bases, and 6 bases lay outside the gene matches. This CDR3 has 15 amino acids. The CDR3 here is CASSSWTSGTNEQFF. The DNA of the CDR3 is TGTGCCAGCAGCTCTTGGACTAGCGGGACGAATGAGCAGTTCTTC.

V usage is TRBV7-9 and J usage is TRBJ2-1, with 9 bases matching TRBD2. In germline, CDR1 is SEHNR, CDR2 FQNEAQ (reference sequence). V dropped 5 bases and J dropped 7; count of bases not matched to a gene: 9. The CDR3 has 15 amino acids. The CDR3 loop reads CASSPLREGLNEQFF. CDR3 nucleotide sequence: TGTGCCAGCAGCCCCTTGCGGGAGGGCCTGAATGAGCAGTTCTTC. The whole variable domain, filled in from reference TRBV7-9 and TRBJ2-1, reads DTGVSQNPRHKITKRGQNVTFRCDPISEHNRLYWYRQTLGQGPEFLTYFQNEAQLEKSRLLSDRFSAERPKGSFSTLEIQRTEQGDSAMYLCASSPLREGLNEQFFGPGTRLTVL.

The CDR3 loop is CASSLRGAMGTQYF. Here the CDR3 DNA reads TGTGCCAGCAGTCTGCGGGGGGCAATGGGGACCCAGTACTTC. This chain links TRBV12-3 or TRBV12-4 with TRBJ2-7; 8 bases agree with TRBD2. The end of the DNA fits TRBJ2-5 better, so the J call may be wrong. The CDR3 totals 14 residues.

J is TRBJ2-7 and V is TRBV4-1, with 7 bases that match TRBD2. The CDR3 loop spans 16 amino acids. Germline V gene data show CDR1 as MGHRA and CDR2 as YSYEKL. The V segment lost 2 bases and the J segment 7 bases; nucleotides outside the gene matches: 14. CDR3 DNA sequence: TGCGCCAGCAGCCAATACGGACTAGTCGGGAACAATGAGCAGTACTTC. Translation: CASSQYGLVGNNEQYF.

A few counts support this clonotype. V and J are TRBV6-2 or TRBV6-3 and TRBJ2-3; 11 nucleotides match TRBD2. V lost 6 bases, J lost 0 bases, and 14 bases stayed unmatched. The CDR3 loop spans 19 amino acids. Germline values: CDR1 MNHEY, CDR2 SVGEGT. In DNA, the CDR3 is TGTGCCAGCAGACGCACAGGGACCCGGACTAGCGGGAGCACAGATACGCAGTATTTT. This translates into CASRRTGTRTSGSTDTQYF.

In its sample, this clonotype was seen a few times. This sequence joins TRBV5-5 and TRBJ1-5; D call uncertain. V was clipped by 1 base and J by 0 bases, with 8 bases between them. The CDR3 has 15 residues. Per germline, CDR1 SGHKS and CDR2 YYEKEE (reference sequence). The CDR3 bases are TGTGCCAGCAGCTTGTTACAATATAGCAATCAGCCCCAGCATTTT. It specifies CASSLLQYSNQPQHF.

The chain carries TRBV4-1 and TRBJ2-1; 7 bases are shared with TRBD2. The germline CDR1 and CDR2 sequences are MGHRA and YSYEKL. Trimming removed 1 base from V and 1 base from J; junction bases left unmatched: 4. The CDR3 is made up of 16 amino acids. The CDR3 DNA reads TGCGCCAGCAGCCAAGTCGGGAGGTTATCCTACAATGAGCAGTTCTTC. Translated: CASSQVGRLSYNEQFF.

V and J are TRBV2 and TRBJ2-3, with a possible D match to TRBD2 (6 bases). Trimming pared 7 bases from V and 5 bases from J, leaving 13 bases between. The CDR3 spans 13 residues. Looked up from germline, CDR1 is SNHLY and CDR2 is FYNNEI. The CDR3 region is CASKGLGGDTQYF. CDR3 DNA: TGTGCCAGCAAGGGTTTGGGGGGAGATACGCAGTATTTT.

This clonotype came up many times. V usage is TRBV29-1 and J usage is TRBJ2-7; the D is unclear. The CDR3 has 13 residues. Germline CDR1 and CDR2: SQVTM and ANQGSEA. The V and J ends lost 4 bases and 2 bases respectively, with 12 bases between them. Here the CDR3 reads CSVVRGAPYEQYF. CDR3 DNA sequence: TGCAGCGTTGTCAGAGGAGCCCCCTACGAGCAGTACTTC.

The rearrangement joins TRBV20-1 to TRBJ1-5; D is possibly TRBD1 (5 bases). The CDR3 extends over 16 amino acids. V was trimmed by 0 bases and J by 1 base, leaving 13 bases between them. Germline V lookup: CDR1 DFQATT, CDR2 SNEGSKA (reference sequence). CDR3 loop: CSARDWGRGSNQPQHF. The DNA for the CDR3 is TGCAGTGCTAGAGATTGGGGACGGGGAAGCAATCAGCCCCAGCATTTT.

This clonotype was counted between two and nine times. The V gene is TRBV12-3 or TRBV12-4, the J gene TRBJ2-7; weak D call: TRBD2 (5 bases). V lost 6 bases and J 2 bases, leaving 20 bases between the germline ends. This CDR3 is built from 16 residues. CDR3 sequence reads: CASSPFRRTVPYEQYF. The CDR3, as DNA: TGTGCCAGCAGCCCATTCCGGAGGACGGTCCCCTACGAGCAGTACTTC.

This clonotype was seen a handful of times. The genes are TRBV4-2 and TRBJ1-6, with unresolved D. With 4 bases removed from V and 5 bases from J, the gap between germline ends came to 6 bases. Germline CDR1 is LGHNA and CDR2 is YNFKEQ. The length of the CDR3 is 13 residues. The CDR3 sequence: CASSRGDNSPLHF. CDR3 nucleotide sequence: TGTGCCAGCAGCCGCGGGGATAATTCACCCCTCCACTTT.

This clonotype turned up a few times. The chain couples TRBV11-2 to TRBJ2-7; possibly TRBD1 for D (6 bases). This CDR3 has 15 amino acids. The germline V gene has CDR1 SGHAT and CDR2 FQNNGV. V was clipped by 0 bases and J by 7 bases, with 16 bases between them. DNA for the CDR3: TGTGCCAGCAGCTTAGATTTGGCAGGGGCGGATGAGCAGTACTTC. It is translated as CASSLDLAGADEQYF.

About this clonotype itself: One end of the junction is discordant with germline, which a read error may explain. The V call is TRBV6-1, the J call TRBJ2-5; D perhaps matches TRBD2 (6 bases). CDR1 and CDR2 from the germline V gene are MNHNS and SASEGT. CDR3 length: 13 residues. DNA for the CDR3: TGTGCCAACAGTGAAACTAGCCGGGAGACCCAGTACTTC. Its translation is CANSETSRETQYF.

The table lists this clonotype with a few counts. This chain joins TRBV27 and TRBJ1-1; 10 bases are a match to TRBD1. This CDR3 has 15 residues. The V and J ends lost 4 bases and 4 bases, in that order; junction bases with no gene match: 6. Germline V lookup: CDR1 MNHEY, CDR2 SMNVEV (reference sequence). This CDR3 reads CASSSRTGGITEAFF. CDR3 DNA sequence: TGTGCCAGCAGTTCCCGGACAGGGGGAATCACTGAAGCTTTCTTT.

This CDR3 reads CASSSTGYNEQYF. The DNA of the CDR3 is TGTGCCAGCAGTTCGACAGGGTACAATGAGCAGTACTTC. This chain links TRBV27 with TRBJ2-7; TRBD1 agrees at 7 bases. The germline gives CDR1 MNHEY, CDR2 SMNVEV (reference sequence). There are 13 residues in the CDR3. The trim removed 4 bases at V and 7 bases at J, leaving 7 bases unmatched.

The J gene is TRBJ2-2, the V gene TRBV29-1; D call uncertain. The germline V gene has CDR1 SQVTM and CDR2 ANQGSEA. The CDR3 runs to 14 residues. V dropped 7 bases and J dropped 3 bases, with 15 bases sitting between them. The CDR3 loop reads CSASLGLYTGELFF. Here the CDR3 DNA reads TGCAGCGCCTCCCTGGGCCTTTACACCGGGGAGCTGTTTTTT.

The CDR3 sequence: CASSLLGARYNEQYF. CDR3 nucleotides: TGTGCCAGCAGCTTATTGGGGGCGCGTTACAATGAGCAGTACTTC. The rearrangement links TRBV7-9 to TRBJ2-1; weak D call: TRBD1 (6 bases). With the DNA end fitting TRBJ2-7 better, the J assignment may be wrong. Germline CDR1 and CDR2: SEHNR and FQNEAQ (reference sequence). CDR3 length: 15 residues.

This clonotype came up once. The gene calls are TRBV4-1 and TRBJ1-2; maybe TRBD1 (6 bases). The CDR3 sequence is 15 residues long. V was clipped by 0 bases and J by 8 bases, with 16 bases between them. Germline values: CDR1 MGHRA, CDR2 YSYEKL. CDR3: CASSQDQEGVTGYTF. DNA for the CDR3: TGCGCCAGCAGCCAAGATCAGGAGGGGGTGACAGGCTACACCTTC.

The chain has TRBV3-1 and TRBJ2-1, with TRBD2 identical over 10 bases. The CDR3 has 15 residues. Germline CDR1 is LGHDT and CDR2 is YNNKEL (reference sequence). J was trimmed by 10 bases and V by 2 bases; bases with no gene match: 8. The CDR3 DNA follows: TGTGCCAGCAGCCAAACAGCGGGAGGGTCCTACGAGCAGTTCTTC. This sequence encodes CASSQTAGGSYEQFF.

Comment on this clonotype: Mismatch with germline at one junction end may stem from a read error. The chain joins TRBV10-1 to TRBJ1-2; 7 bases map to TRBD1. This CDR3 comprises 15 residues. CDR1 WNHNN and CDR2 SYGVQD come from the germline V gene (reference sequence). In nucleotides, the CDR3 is TGCGCCAGCTGTGAGGGGCAGGGGGGATCGTATGGCTACACCTTC. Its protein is CASCEGQGGSYGYTF.

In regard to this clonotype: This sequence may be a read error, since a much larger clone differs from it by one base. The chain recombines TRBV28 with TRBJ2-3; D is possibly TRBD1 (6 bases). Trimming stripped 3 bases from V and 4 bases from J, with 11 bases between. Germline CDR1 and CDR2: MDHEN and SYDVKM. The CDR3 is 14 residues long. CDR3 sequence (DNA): TGTGCCAGCAGTTTCCGGACAGAGGCAGATACGCAGTATTTT. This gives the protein CASSFRTEADTQYF.

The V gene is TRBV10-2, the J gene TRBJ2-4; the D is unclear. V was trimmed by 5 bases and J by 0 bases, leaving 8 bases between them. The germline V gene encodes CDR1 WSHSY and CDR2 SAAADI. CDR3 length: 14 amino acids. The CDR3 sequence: CASSSEVAKNIQYF. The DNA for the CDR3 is TGCGCCAGCAGTAGCGAGGTAGCCAAAAACATTCAGTACTTC.

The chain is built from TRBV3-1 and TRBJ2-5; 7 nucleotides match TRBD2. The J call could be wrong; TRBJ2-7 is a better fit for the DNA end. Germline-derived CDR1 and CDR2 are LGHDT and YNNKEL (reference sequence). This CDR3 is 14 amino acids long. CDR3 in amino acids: CASSQQRTSYEQYF. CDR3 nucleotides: TGTGCCAGCAGCCAACAGCGGACTAGCTACGAGCAGTACTTC.

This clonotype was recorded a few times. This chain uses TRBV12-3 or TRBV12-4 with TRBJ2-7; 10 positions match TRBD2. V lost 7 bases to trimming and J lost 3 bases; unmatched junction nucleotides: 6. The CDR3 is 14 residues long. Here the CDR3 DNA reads TGTGCCAGCACCCAGGGACTAGCGCGCTACGAGCAGTACTTC. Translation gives CASTQGLARYEQYF.

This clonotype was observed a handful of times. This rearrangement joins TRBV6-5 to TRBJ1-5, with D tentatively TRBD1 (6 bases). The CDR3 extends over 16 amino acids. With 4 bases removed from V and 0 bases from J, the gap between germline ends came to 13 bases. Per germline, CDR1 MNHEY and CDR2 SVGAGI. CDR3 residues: CASSSGTLYSNQPQHF. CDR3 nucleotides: TGTGCCAGCAGTTCCGGGACACTCTATAGCAATCAGCCCCAGCATTTT.

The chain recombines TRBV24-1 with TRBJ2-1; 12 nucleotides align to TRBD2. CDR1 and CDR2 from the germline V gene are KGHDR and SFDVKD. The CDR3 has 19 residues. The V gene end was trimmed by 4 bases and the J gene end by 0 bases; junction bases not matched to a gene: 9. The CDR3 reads CATSEHGTTSGSSYNEQFF. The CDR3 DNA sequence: TGTGCCACCAGTGAGCACGGGACGACTAGCGGGAGCTCCTACAATGAGCAGTTCTTC.